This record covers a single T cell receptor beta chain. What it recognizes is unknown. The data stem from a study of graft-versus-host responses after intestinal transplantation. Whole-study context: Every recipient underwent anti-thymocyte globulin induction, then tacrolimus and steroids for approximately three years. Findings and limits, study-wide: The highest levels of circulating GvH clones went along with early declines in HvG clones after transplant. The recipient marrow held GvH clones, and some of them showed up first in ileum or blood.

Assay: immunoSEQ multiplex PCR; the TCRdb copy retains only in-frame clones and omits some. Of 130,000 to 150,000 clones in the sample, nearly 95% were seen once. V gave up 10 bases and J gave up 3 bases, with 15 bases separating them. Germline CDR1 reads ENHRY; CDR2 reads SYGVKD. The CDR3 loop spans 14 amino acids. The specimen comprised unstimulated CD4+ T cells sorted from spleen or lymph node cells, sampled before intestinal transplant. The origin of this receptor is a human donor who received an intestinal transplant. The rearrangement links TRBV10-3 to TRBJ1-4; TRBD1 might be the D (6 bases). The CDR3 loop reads CATSEGGPNEKLFF. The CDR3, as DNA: TGTGCCACTAGTGAGGGGGGACCTAATGAAAAACTGTTTTTT.